This is a list of T cell receptor beta chains from one sample in a study of T-cell memory formation after mild COVID-19. Each CDR3 protein gets one entry after TCRdb re-called the 5' RACE reads with MiXCR. This sample has roughly 200,000 distinct CDR3 sequences, with approximately 16% found just once. Material: PBMCs or a T cell subset sorted from them (not recorded which). These receptors all come from an adult woman who had mild COVID-19 (a few samples of this study predate the infection). Cell type and time point are not known. Each CDR3 is given with its conserved first and last residue. Each record gives: clone size, V gene, D gene, J gene, CDR3 protein, CDR3 DNA. The D gene is left open where the match is weak. Clone sizes are given selectively: once, few, many, or a class where the clone is expanded.

clone_size: .
v_call: TRBV9
d_call: TRBD1
j_call: TRBJ1-5
cdr3_aa: CASSVGQGVNQPQHF
cdr3_nt: TGTGCCAGCAGCGTAGGCCAGGGGGTCAATCAGCCCCAGCATTTT

clone_size: .
v_call: TRBV2
d_call: TRBD1
j_call: TRBJ1-2
cdr3_aa: CASSEAYRGNYGYTF
cdr3_nt: TGTGCCAGCAGTGAAGCGTACAGGGGGAACTATGGCTACACCTTC

clone_size: .
v_call: TRBV18
d_call: TRBD1
j_call: TRBJ2-7
cdr3_aa: CASSPGQGQYEQYF
cdr3_nt: TGTGCCAGCTCACCGGGACAGGGGCAATACGAGCAGTACTTC

clone_size: .
v_call: TRBV18
d_call: .
j_call: TRBJ1-1
cdr3_aa: CASSPSDANTEAFF
cdr3_nt: TGTGCCAGCTCACCATCAGACGCGAACACTGAAGCTTTCTTT

clone_size: .
v_call: TRBV5-6
d_call: .
j_call: TRBJ1-6
cdr3_aa: CASSLGQRAYNSPLHF
cdr3_nt: TGTGCCAGCAGCCTCGGACAGAGAGCTTATAATTCACCCCTCCACTTT

clone_size: few
v_call: TRBV12-3/TRBV12-4
d_call: .
j_call: TRBJ2-5
cdr3_aa: CASSLFGQGQETQYF
cdr3_nt: TGTGCCAGCAGTCTCTTTGGGCAGGGGCAAGAGACCCAGTACTTC

clone_size: few
v_call: TRBV5-1
d_call: TRBD1
j_call: TRBJ1-1
cdr3_aa: CASRRDRGLTEAFF
cdr3_nt: TGCGCCAGCAGGAGAGACAGGGGGCTGACTGAAGCTTTCTTT

clone_size: few
v_call: TRBV11-3
d_call: .
j_call: TRBJ2-5
cdr3_aa: CASTPQALGETQYF
cdr3_nt: TGTGCCAGCACCCCCCAGGCCCTTGGGGAGACCCAGTACTTC

clone_size: once
v_call: TRBV5-1
d_call: .
j_call: TRBJ1-4
cdr3_aa: CASSLAGTQTNEKLFF
cdr3_nt: TGCGCCAGCAGCTTGGCCGGGACACAGACTAATGAAAAACTGTTTTTT

clone_size: .
v_call: TRBV9
d_call: TRBD1
j_call: TRBJ2-5
cdr3_aa: CASSAQTGTETQYF
cdr3_nt: TGTGCCAGCAGCGCCCAGACAGGGACCGAGACCCAGTACTTC

clone_size: .
v_call: TRBV5-6
d_call: .
j_call: TRBJ2-7
cdr3_aa: CASSLVRDRSYEQYF
cdr3_nt: TGTGCCAGCAGCTTGGTTCGTGACCGTTCCTACGAGCAGTACTTC

clone_size: .
v_call: TRBV12-3/TRBV12-4
d_call: .
j_call: TRBJ2-7
cdr3_aa: CASSPGPPEQYF
cdr3_nt: TGTGCCAGCAGCCCTGGCCCCCCCGAGCAGTACTTC

clone_size: many
v_call: TRBV12-3/TRBV12-4
d_call: .
j_call: TRBJ2-1
cdr3_aa: CASSLIQTNNEQFF
cdr3_nt: TGTGCCAGCAGCCTGATCCAAACCAACAATGAGCAGTTCTTC

clone_size: .
v_call: TRBV7-9
d_call: TRBD2
j_call: TRBJ2-7
cdr3_aa: CASSFRASGGPYEQYF
cdr3_nt: TGTGCCAGCAGCTTTCGGGCTAGCGGGGGCCCCTACGAGCAGTACTTC

clone_size: few
v_call: TRBV10-3
d_call: .
j_call: TRBJ2-5
cdr3_aa: CAISVRGEETQYF
cdr3_nt: TGTGCCATCAGTGTAAGAGGGGAGGAGACCCAGTACTTC

clone_size: .
v_call: TRBV20-1
d_call: TRBD1
j_call: TRBJ1-5
cdr3_aa: CSASGQAGFSNQPQHF
cdr3_nt: TGCAGTGCTTCGGGACAGGCGGGCTTTAGCAATCAGCCCCAGCATTTT

clone_size: .
v_call: TRBV5-1
d_call: TRBD2
j_call: TRBJ2-1
cdr3_aa: CASSWEGKNEQFF
cdr3_nt: TGCGCCAGCAGCTGGGAGGGAAAAAATGAGCAGTTCTTC

clone_size: few
v_call: TRBV20-1
d_call: .
j_call: TRBJ2-5
cdr3_aa: CSLPPRDTLPEETQYF
cdr3_nt: TGCAGTCTACCGCCCCGGGACACGCTACCTGAAGAGACCCAGTACTTC

clone_size: few
v_call: TRBV5-1
d_call: TRBD1
j_call: TRBJ2-7
cdr3_aa: CASSLGDRVHEQYF
cdr3_nt: TGCGCCAGCAGCTTGGGGGACAGGGTCCACGAGCAGTACTTC

clone_size: .
v_call: TRBV5-1
d_call: TRBD2
j_call: TRBJ2-3
cdr3_aa: CASSVQRGGADTQYF
cdr3_nt: TGCGCCAGCAGCGTGCAGCGGGGGGGCGCAGATACGCAGTATTTT

clone_size: many
v_call: TRBV7-9
d_call: TRBD2
j_call: TRBJ2-4
cdr3_aa: CASRGGAANIQYF
cdr3_nt: TGTGCCAGCAGGGGAGGGGCCGCCAACATTCAGTACTTC

clone_size: .
v_call: TRBV5-4
d_call: .
j_call: TRBJ2-3
cdr3_aa: CASSPTPAGTDTQYF
cdr3_nt: TGTGCCAGCAGCCCTACCCCGGCAGGCACAGATACGCAGTATTTT

clone_size: .
v_call: TRBV7-2
d_call: TRBD1
j_call: TRBJ1-1
cdr3_aa: CASSLDPGTGVAFF
cdr3_nt: TGTGCCAGCAGCTTAGACCCCGGGACAGGGGTGGCTTTCTTT

clone_size: .
v_call: TRBV24-1
d_call: TRBD2
j_call: TRBJ2-1
cdr3_aa: CATGRGGVTGYNEQFF
cdr3_nt: TGTGCCACCGGACGGGGGGGAGTAACCGGTTACAATGAGCAGTTCTTC

clone_size: .
v_call: TRBV29-1
d_call: .
j_call: TRBJ1-4
cdr3_aa: CSVTRTPTGKLFF
cdr3_nt: TGCAGCGTGACCAGGACCCCGACGGGAAAACTGTTTTTT

clone_size: few
v_call: TRBV11-2
d_call: .
j_call: TRBJ2-7
cdr3_aa: CASSSRIKGSPYEQYF
cdr3_nt: TGTGCCAGCAGCTCCCGGATTAAAGGGAGCCCCTACGAGCAGTACTTC

clone_size: .
v_call: TRBV5-1
d_call: TRBD1
j_call: TRBJ1-1
cdr3_aa: CASSFEWTGGENTEAFF
cdr3_nt: TGCGCCAGCAGCTTTGAATGGACAGGGGGCGAAAACACTGAAGCTTTCTTT

clone_size: .
v_call: TRBV19
d_call: TRBD1
j_call: TRBJ1-1
cdr3_aa: CASSSRTGAGPEAFF
cdr3_nt: TGTGCCAGTAGTTCCCGGACAGGGGCTGGGCCCGAAGCTTTCTTT

clone_size: .
v_call: TRBV24-1
d_call: .
j_call: TRBJ2-3
cdr3_aa: CATSDFNSTGQYF
cdr3_nt: TGTGCCACCAGTGATTTTAACAGCACGGGGCAGTATTTT

clone_size: few
v_call: TRBV5-1
d_call: TRBD2
j_call: TRBJ2-3
cdr3_aa: CASSPGLAPSTDTQYF
cdr3_nt: TGCGCCAGCAGCCCTGGACTAGCGCCTAGCACAGATACGCAGTATTTT

clone_size: .
v_call: TRBV20-1
d_call: .
j_call: TRBJ2-5
cdr3_aa: CSARDWGETQYF
cdr3_nt: TGCAGTGCTAGAGACTGGGGAGAGACCCAGTACTTC

clone_size: .
v_call: TRBV5-6
d_call: .
j_call: TRBJ2-1
cdr3_aa: CASSFEGGHFRSNEQFF
cdr3_nt: TGTGCCAGCAGCTTCGAGGGGGGCCATTTTCGGTCCAATGAGCAGTTCTTC

clone_size: .
v_call: TRBV4-3
d_call: TRBD2
j_call: TRBJ2-1
cdr3_aa: CASSQETSATSMQFF
cdr3_nt: TGCGCCAGCAGCCAAGAGACTAGCGCGACCTCAATGCAGTTCTTC

clone_size: once
v_call: TRBV20-1
d_call: TRBD2
j_call: TRBJ2-5
cdr3_aa: CSAIKTSGDQETQYF
cdr3_nt: TGCAGTGCTATAAAGACTAGCGGGGACCAAGAGACCCAGTACTTC

clone_size: .
v_call: TRBV5-1
d_call: .
j_call: TRBJ2-5
cdr3_aa: CASSPGNQETQYF
cdr3_nt: TGCGCCAGCAGCCCCGGAAACCAAGAGACCCAGTACTTC

clone_size: .
v_call: TRBV18
d_call: TRBD2
j_call: TRBJ2-1
cdr3_aa: CASSPPPGGIYNEQFF
cdr3_nt: TGTGCCAGCTCACCACCGCCGGGAGGGATTTACAATGAGCAGTTCTTC

clone_size: .
v_call: TRBV15
d_call: TRBD2
j_call: TRBJ2-7
cdr3_aa: CATSKTSGSTEQYF
cdr3_nt: TGTGCCACCAGCAAGACTAGCGGGAGCACCGAGCAGTACTTC

clone_size: .
v_call: TRBV12-3/TRBV12-4
d_call: .
j_call: TRBJ1-3
cdr3_aa: CASSYDLHSGNTIYF
cdr3_nt: TGTGCCAGCAGTTACGACTTACACTCTGGAAACACCATATATTTT

clone_size: .
v_call: TRBV6-5
d_call: .
j_call: TRBJ2-7
cdr3_aa: CATSRDSYEQYF
cdr3_nt: TGTGCCACCTCCCGGGACTCCTACGAGCAGTACTTC

clone_size: many
v_call: TRBV7-9
d_call: .
j_call: TRBJ2-1
cdr3_aa: CASSLDYTTYNEQFF
cdr3_nt: TGTGCCAGCAGCTTAGACTATACCACCTACAATGAGCAGTTCTTC

clone_size: .
v_call: TRBV7-9
d_call: TRBD1
j_call: TRBJ2-7
cdr3_aa: CASSQSAGQVSYEQYF
cdr3_nt: TGTGCCAGCAGTCAAAGTGCGGGACAGGTCTCCTACGAGCAGTACTTC

clone_size: .
v_call: TRBV15
d_call: .
j_call: TRBJ1-5
cdr3_aa: CATSRDLFRQGDQPQHF
cdr3_nt: TGTGCCACCAGCAGAGATCTCTTCCGGCAGGGCGATCAGCCCCAGCATTTT

clone_size: .
v_call: TRBV21-1
d_call: .
j_call: TRBJ1-2
cdr3_aa: CASSKVGEGIGYGYTF
cdr3_nt: .

clone_size: many
v_call: TRBV20-1
d_call: .
j_call: TRBJ1-1
cdr3_aa: CSSLGGATNTEAFF
cdr3_nt: TGCAGTTCTTTGGGGGGGGCGACGAACACTGAAGCTTTCTTT

clone_size: .
v_call: TRBV12-3/TRBV12-4
d_call: TRBD1
j_call: TRBJ1-1
cdr3_aa: CASSPADRSFTEAFF
cdr3_nt: TGTGCCAGCAGCCCGGCGGACAGGTCTTTCACTGAAGCTTTCTTT

clone_size: few
v_call: TRBV27
d_call: .
j_call: TRBJ1-1
cdr3_aa: CASSFSGGAEAFF
cdr3_nt: TGTGCCAGCAGTTTTTCGGGGGGGGCAGAAGCTTTCTTT

clone_size: .
v_call: TRBV11-1
d_call: TRBD2
j_call: TRBJ2-1
cdr3_aa: CASSLSGLAGVNEQFF
cdr3_nt: TGTGCCAGCAGCTTGTCGGGACTAGCGGGAGTGAATGAGCAGTTCTTC

clone_size: .
v_call: TRBV7-6
d_call: TRBD1
j_call: TRBJ1-1
cdr3_aa: CASSSSQGAWNTEAFF
cdr3_nt: TGTGCCAGCAGTTCATCACAGGGGGCTTGGAACACTGAAGCTTTCTTT

clone_size: few
v_call: TRBV4-3
d_call: TRBD2
j_call: TRBJ2-7
cdr3_aa: CASSQDRGTSGTAYEQYF
cdr3_nt: TGCGCCAGCAGCCAAGATCGGGGGACTAGCGGGACTGCCTACGAGCAGTACTTC

clone_size: .
v_call: TRBV5-5
d_call: .
j_call: TRBJ2-5
cdr3_aa: CASSLTTSQETQYF
cdr3_nt: TGTGCCAGCAGCTTGACAACTAGCCAAGAGACCCAGTACTTC

clone_size: many
v_call: TRBV5-1
d_call: TRBD2
j_call: TRBJ2-3
cdr3_aa: CASTISGSADTQYF
cdr3_nt: TGCGCCAGCACGATTAGCGGGAGTGCAGATACGCAGTATTTT

clone_size: .
v_call: TRBV5-1
d_call: TRBD2
j_call: TRBJ2-1
cdr3_aa: CASSLLGGGAVEQFF
cdr3_nt: TGCGCCAGCAGCCTCCTGGGCGGGGGGGCCGTGGAGCAGTTCTTC

clone_size: .
v_call: TRBV19
d_call: .
j_call: TRBJ2-3
cdr3_aa: CASTEGQSTDTQYF
cdr3_nt: TGTGCCAGTACTGAAGGACAGAGCACAGATACGCAGTATTTT

clone_size: .
v_call: TRBV5-1
d_call: TRBD2
j_call: TRBJ2-1
cdr3_aa: CASSLVTSGGHEQFF
cdr3_nt: TGCGCCAGCAGCTTGGTTACTAGCGGGGGTCATGAGCAGTTCTTC

clone_size: few
v_call: TRBV24-1
d_call: TRBD1
j_call: TRBJ1-4
cdr3_aa: CATSDHGQEGNEKLFF
cdr3_nt: TGTGCCACCAGTGACCACGGACAGGAGGGGAATGAAAAACTGTTTTTT

clone_size: .
v_call: TRBV5-6
d_call: .
j_call: TRBJ2-3
cdr3_aa: CASLPRGPPPEDTQYF
cdr3_nt: TGTGCCAGCCTACCTCGGGGTCCTCCACCGGAAGATACGCAGTATTTT

clone_size: .
v_call: TRBV12-5
d_call: TRBD1
j_call: TRBJ2-6
cdr3_aa: CASGLTTGSIFGANVLTF
cdr3_nt: TGTGCTAGTGGACTAACGACAGGGTCCATCTTCGGGGCCAACGTCCTGACTTTC

clone_size: few
v_call: TRBV5-1
d_call: .
j_call: TRBJ1-3
cdr3_aa: CASSTGTSGNTIYF
cdr3_nt: TGCGCCAGCAGCACAGGGACGTCTGGAAACACCATATATTTT

clone_size: few
v_call: TRBV5-5
d_call: TRBD2
j_call: TRBJ2-7
cdr3_aa: CASFQDLGGLAYEQYF
cdr3_nt: TGTGCCAGCTTCCAGGACCTGGGAGGACTAGCATACGAGCAGTACTTC

clone_size: .
v_call: TRBV30
d_call: TRBD1
j_call: TRBJ1-1
cdr3_aa: CAWSTHLIRTGGKAFF
cdr3_nt: TGTGCCTGGAGCACACATTTGATTCGGACAGGGGGCAAAGCTTTCTTT